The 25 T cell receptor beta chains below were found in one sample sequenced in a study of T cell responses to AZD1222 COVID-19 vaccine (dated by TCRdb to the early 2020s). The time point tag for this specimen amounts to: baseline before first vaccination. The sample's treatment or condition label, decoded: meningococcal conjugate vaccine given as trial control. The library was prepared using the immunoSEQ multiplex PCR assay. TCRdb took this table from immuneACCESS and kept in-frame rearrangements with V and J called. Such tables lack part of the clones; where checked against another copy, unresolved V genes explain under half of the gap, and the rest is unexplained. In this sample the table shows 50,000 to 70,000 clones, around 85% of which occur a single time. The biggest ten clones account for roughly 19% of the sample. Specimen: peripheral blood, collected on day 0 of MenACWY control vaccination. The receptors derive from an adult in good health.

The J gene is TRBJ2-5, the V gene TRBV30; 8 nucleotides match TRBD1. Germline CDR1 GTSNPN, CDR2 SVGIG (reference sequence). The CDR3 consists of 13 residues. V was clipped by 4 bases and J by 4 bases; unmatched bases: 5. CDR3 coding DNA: TGTGCCTGGAACCAGGGGGCCACAGAGACCCAGTACTTC. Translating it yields CAWNQGATETQYF.

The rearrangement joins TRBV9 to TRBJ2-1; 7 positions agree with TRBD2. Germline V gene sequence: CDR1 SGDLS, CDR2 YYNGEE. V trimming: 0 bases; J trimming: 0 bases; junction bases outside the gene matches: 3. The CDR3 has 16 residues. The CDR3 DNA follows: TGTGCCAGCAGCGTAGAGGTAGCGGGCTCCTACAATGAGCAGTTCTTC. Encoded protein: CASSVEVAGSYNEQFF.

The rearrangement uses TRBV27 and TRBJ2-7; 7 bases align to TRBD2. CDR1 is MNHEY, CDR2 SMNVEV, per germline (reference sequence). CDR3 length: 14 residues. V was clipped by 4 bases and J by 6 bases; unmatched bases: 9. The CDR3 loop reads CASSSRGGRVEQYF. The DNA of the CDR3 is TGTGCCAGCAGTTCCCGGGGAGGGAGGGTCGAGCAGTACTTC.

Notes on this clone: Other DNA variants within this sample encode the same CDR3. The CDR3, as DNA: TGTGCCTGGAGTGTAGGCGGCAGCACAGATACGCAGTATTTT. As protein: CAWSVGGSTDTQYF. The chain is built from TRBV30 and TRBJ2-3; D gene ambiguous. V gave up 0 bases and J gave up 0 bases, with 7 bases separating them. There are 14 residues in the CDR3. Germline CDR1 is GTSNPN and CDR2 is SVGIG (reference sequence).

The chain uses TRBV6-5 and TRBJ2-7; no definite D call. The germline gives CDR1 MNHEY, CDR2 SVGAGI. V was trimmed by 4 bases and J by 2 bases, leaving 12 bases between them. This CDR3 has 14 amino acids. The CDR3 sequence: CASSLGLDAYEQYF. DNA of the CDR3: TGTGCCAGCAGTTTGGGCTTAGACGCCTACGAGCAGTACTTC.

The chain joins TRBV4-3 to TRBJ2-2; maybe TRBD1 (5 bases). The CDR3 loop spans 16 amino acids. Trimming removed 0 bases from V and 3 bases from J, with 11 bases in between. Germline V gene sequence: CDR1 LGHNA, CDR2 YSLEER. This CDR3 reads CASSQEMDTYTGELFF. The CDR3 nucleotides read TGCGCCAGCAGCCAAGAGATGGACACCTACACCGGGGAGCTGTTTTTT.

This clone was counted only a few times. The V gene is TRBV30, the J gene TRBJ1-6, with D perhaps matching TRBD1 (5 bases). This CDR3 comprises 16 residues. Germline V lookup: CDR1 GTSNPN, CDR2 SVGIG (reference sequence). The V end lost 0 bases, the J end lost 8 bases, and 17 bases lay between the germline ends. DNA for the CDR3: TGTGCCTGGAGTGTGCCCACAGGTTCTGGGGATTCACCCCTCCACTTT. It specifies CAWSVPTGSGDSPLHF.

The CDR3 DNA reads as TGCAGCGTTGAAGATCGCTGGGCAGGGTTCGGGGAGCTGTTTTTT. Its protein product is CSVEDRWAGFGELFF. The V call is TRBV29-1, the J call TRBJ2-2; a weak D match, TRBD1 (5 bases). Deletions cut 0 bases from V and 7 bases from J, with 15 bases between. This CDR3 has 15 amino acids. From germline, CDR1 is SQVTM and CDR2 ANQGSEA.

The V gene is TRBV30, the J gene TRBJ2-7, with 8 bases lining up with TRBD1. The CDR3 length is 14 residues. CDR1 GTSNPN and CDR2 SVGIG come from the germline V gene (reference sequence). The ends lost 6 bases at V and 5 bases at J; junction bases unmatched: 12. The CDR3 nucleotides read TGTGCCTGCCCTTCCCCGCAGGGGGCGAACGAGCAGTACTTC. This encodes CACPSPQGANEQYF.

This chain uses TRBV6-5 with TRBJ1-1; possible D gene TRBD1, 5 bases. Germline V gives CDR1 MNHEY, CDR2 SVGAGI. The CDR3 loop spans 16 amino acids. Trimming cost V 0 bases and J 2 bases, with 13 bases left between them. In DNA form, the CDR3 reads TGTGCCAGCAGTTACTCCCGCAGGGCTCTCAACACTGAAGCTTTCTTT. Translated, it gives CASSYSRRALNTEAFF.

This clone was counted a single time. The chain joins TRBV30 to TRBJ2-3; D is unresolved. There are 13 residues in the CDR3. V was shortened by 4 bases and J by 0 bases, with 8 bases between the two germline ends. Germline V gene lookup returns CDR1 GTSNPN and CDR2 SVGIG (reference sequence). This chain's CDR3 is CAWTGSSTDTQYF. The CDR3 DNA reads TGTGCCTGGACTGGATCTAGCACAGATACGCAGTATTTT.

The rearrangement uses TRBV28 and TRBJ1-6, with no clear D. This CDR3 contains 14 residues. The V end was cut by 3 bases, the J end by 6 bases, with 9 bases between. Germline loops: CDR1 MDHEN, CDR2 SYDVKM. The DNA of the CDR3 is TGTGCCAGCAGTTTGGGCAGGTTTAATTCACCCCTCCACTTT. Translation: CASSLGRFNSPLHF.

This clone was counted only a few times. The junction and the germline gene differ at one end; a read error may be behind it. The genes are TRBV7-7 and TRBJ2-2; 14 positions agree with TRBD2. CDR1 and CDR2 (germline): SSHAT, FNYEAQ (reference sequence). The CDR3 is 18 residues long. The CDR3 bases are TGTGCTAGCAGCTTAGGGGGGACTAGCGGGAGTGTCACCGGGGAGCTGTTTTTT. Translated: CASSLGGTSGSVTGELFF. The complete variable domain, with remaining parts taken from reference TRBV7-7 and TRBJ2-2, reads GAGVSQSPRYKVTKRGQDVTLRCDPISSHATLYWYQQALGQGPEFLTYFNYEAQPDKSGLPSDRFSAERPEGSISTLTIQRTEQRDSAMYRCASSLGGTSGSVTGELFFGEGSRLTVL.

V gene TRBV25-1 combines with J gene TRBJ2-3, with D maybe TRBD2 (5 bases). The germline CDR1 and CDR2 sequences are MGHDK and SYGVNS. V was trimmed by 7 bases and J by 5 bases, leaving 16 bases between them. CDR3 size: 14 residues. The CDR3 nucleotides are TGTGCCAGCACCTTCCCGGGAAAAGTAGATACGCAGTATTTT. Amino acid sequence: CASTFPGKVDTQYF.

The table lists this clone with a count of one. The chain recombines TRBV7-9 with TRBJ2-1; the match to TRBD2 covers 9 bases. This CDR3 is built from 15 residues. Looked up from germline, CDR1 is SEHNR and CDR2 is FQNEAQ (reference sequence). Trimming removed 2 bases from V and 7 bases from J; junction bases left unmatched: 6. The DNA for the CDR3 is TGTGCCAGCAGCTTAAGGCTAGCGGGAAAGAATGAGCAGTTCTTC. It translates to CASSLRLAGKNEQFF. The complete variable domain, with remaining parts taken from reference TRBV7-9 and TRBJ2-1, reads DTGVSQNPRHKITKRGQNVTFRCDPISEHNRLYWYRQTLGQGPEFLTYFQNEAQLEKSRLLSDRFSAERPKGSFSTLEIQRTEQGDSAMYLCASSLRLAGKNEQFFGPGTRLTVL.

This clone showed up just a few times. The CDR3 protein is CASSLSGPSYNEQFF. DNA of the CDR3: TGTGCCAGCAGCCTCAGCGGGCCATCCTACAATGAGCAGTTCTTC. This chain joins TRBV7-2 and TRBJ2-1, with D possibly TRBD2 on 6 matching bases. The CDR3 totals 15 residues. Trimming pared 5 bases from V and 1 base from J, leaving 12 bases between. Per the germline V gene, CDR1 is SGHTA and CDR2 is FQGNSA.

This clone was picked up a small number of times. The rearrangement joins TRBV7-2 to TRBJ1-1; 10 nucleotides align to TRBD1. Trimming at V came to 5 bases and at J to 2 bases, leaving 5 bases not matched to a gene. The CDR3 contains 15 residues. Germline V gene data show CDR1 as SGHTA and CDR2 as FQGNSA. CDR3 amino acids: CASSKGQGYNTEAFF. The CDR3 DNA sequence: TGTGCCAGCAGCAAGGGACAGGGGTATAACACTGAAGCTTTCTTT.

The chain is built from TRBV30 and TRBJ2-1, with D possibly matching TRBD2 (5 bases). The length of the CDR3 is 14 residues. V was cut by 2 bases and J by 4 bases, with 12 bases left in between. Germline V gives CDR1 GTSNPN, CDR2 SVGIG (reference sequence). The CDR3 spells CAWSQSGTYNEQFF. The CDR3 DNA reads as TGTGCCTGGAGTCAAAGCGGCACATACAATGAGCAGTTCTTC.

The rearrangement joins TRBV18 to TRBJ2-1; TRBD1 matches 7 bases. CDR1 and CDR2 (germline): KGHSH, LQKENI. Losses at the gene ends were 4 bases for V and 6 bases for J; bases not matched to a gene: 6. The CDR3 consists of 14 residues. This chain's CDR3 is CASSRPRQGNEQFF. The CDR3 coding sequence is TGTGCCAGCTCACGTCCCAGACAGGGCAATGAGCAGTTCTTC.

The CDR3 bases are TGTGCCTGGAGTTACGGCAGGGCTCGTAGTCAGCCCCAGCATTTT. This translates into CAWSYGRARSQPQHF. V and J are TRBV30 and TRBJ1-5; the D gene is possibly TRBD1 (5 bases). The germline CDR1 and CDR2 sequences are GTSNPN and SVGIG (reference sequence). The CDR3 spans 15 residues. V lost 2 bases and J 6 bases, leaving 17 bases between the germline ends.

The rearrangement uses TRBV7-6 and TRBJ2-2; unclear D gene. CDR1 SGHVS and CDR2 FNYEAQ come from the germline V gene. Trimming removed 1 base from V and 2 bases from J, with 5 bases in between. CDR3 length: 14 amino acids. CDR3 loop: CASSLVANTGELFF. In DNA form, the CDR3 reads TGTGCCAGCAGCTTAGTGGCTAACACCGGGGAGCTGTTTTTT.

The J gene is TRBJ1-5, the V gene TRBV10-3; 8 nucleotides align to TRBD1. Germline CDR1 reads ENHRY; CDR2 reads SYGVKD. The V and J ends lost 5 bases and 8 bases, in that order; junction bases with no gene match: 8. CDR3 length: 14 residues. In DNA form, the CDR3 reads TGTGCCATCAGTAAGGGACAGGAGAAAAAGCCCCAGCATTTT. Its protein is CAISKGQEKKPQHF.

DNA of the CDR3: TGTGCCACCCAAACCGGGGAGCTGTTTTTT. Translation: CATQTGELFF. The gene calls are TRBV6-4 and TRBJ2-2; D ambiguous. CDR3 size: 10 residues. CDR1 and CDR2 (germline): MRHNA, SNTAGT. Trimming pared 10 bases from V and 5 bases from J, leaving 5 bases between.

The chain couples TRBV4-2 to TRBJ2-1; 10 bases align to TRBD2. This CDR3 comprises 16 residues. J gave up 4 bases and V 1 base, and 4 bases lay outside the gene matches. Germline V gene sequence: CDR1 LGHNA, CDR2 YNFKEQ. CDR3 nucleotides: TGTGCCAGCAGCCAAGCCGTAGCGGGAGGATACAATGAGCAGTTCTTC. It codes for CASSQAVAGGYNEQFF.

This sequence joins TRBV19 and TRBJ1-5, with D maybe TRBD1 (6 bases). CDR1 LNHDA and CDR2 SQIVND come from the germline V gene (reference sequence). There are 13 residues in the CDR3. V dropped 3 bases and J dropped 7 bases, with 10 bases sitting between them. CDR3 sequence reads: CASSIKGGQPQHF. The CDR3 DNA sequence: TGTGCCAGTAGTATTAAGGGGGGGCAGCCCCAGCATTTT. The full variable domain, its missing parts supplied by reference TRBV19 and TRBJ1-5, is DGGITQSPKYLFRKEGQNVTLSCEQNLNHDAMYWYRQDPGQGLRLIYYSQIVNDFQKGDIAEGYSVSREKKESFPLTVTSAQKNPTAFYLCASSIKGGQPQHFGDGTRLSIL.